A selection of T cell receptor beta chains follows, all from one sample in a study of response to subunit inactivated influenza vaccine. TCRdb redid the calling of the RT-PCR reads with MiXCR, one entry per CDR3 protein. The table lists about 190,000 distinct CDR3 sequences, approximately 15% of them singletons. This material consisted of CD8+ T cells sorted from PBMCs, taken 5 days after vaccination. These receptors originate from a man over 45 who received an inactivated influenza vaccine. Each CDR3 is given with its conserved first and last residue. Each record gives: V gene, clone size, J gene, D gene, CDR3 DNA, CDR3 protein. D genes are given only for firm matches. Only some rows state a clone size, as once, few, many or a class for expanded clones.

>TRBV2|few|TRBJ1-3|TRBD1
TGTGCCAGCAGTTCAGGGGGCTACTACCTCTCTGGAAACACCATATATTTT
CASSSGGYYLSGNTIYF
>TRBV11-1|.|TRBJ2-7|TRBD2
TGTGCCAGCAGCTCCCTGAGCTCGGGCGGGGGGACCTCCTACGAGCAGTACTTC
CASSSLSSGGGTSYEQYF
>TRBV18|many|TRBJ1-2|.
TGTGCCAGCTCACCCCCCGACTACTATGGCTACACCTTC
CASSPPDYYGYTF
>TRBV28|.|TRBJ2-7|TRBD2
TGTGCCAGCAGCTATGATAAGCGGGAGGGCCGGTACGAGCAGTACTTC
CASSYDKREGRYEQYF
>TRBV14|few|TRBJ2-7|.
TGTGCCAGCAGCCAAGATTATTACGACGGTCTTTACGAGCAGTACTTC
CASSQDYYDGLYEQYF
>TRBV5-1|once|TRBJ2-7|.
TGCGCCAGCAGCTTGTATAACAGGGGGGGCCGGAGGGAGCAGTACTTC
CASSLYNRGGRREQYF
>TRBV9|few|TRBJ2-1|.
TGTGCCAGCAGCACGACCCCCCCCAATGAGCAGTTCTTC
CASSTTPPNEQFF
>TRBV11-1|few|TRBJ2-3|TRBD2
TGTGCCAGCAGTCCCACCGGACTAGCGGGATTCACAGATACGCAGTATTTT
CASSPTGLAGFTDTQYF
>TRBV12-3/TRBV12-4|few|TRBJ2-7|TRBD2
TGTGCCAGCAGTGTCCCCCCGGGGCTAGCGGTTTACGAGCAGTACTTC
CASSVPPGLAVYEQYF
>TRBV27|.|TRBJ2-5|TRBD1
TGTGCCAGCAGTGCGTCGACAGGGGGGGAGACCCAGTACTTC
CASSASTGGETQYF
>TRBV6-2/TRBV6-3|.|TRBJ2-7|.
TGTGCCAGCAGCCAACCCCGGGACGGTGGGACCTACGAGCAGTACTTC
CASSQPRDGGTYEQYF
>TRBV13|few|TRBJ2-7|.
TGTGCCAGCAGCCCGCCGGGACGGGGCTACGAGCAGTACTTC
CASSPPGRGYEQYF
>TRBV11-2|many|TRBJ2-1|.
TGTGCCAGCAGCTTAGAGGTAGCGGAGGCCTACTACAATGAGCAGTTCTTC
CASSLEVAEAYYNEQFF
>TRBV6-2/TRBV6-3|few|TRBJ2-1|TRBD1
TGTGCCAGCAGTTACTCGATAGGACAGGGAGGTAATGAGCAGTTCTTC
CASSYSIGQGGNEQFF
>TRBV15|.|TRBJ2-7|TRBD2
TGTGGCACCAGCAATGGGACTAGACTCTACGAGCAGTACTTC
CGTSNGTRLYEQYF
>TRBV14|.|TRBJ2-3|.
TGTGCCAGCAGCCAACTTACAGGGCTCACAGATACGCAGTATTTT
CASSQLTGLTDTQYF
>TRBV11-2|.|TRBJ2-3|TRBD2
TGTGCCAGCAGCGCAGGACTAGGGCTGGATACGCAGTATTTT
CASSAGLGLDTQYF
>TRBV14|many|TRBJ1-1|TRBD1
TGTGCCAGCACCCGGACAGGGTGGAACACTGAAGCTTTCTTT
CASTRTGWNTEAFF
>TRBV10-3|few|TRBJ2-7|TRBD2
TGTGCCATCAGTGAGTCTGTACTAGCGGGATTTGTCGAGCAGTACTTC
CAISESVLAGFVEQYF
>TRBV6-1|few|TRBJ2-7|.
TGTGCCAGCAGCCCCTTAGGGACAACCTACGAGCAGTACTTC
CASSPLGTTYEQYF
>TRBV24-1|.|TRBJ2-1|.
TGTGCCACCAGTGATGAGGTGGGGGCCTGGGGTGAGCAGTTCTTC
CATSDEVGAWGEQFF
>TRBV9|.|TRBJ2-3|TRBD2
TGTGCCAGCAGCGGGGGACTAGCGGGAGTCACAGATACGCAGTATTTT
CASSGGLAGVTDTQYF
>TRBV7-9|many|TRBJ2-7|.
TGTGCCAGCAGCTTAGCTGACGAGCAGTACTTC
CASSLADEQYF
>TRBV20-1|few|TRBJ2-3|.
TGCAGCGAAAACCACCTCGAGGGACCGCGCGGGAGCACAGATACGCAGTATTTT
CSENHLEGPRGSTDTQYF
>TRBV7-9|.|TRBJ2-5|.
TGTGCCAGCAGCCACGGGACACCGGAGACCCAGTACTTC
CASSHGTPETQYF
>TRBV12-3/TRBV12-4|few|TRBJ2-7|.
TGTGCCAGCAGTTTCGGGCCTTTTAACGAGCAGTACTTC
CASSFGPFNEQYF
>TRBV4-3|.|TRBJ2-2|.
TGCGCCAGCAGCCAAAAGCCGGGGACCGGGGAGCTGTTTTTT
CASSQKPGTGELFF
>TRBV7-9|few|TRBJ2-1|TRBD2
TGTGCCAGCAGCTCCACTAGCGGGGGACAGTACAATGAGCAGTTCTTC
CASSSTSGGQYNEQFF